The present T cell receptor beta chain was sequenced within a study of blood T cell repertoires in COVID-19. The study drew participants aged 18 to 89 years from some 24 US areas. Participants had their cohort set by participant-reported clinical history. The CDR3 is made up of 16 amino acids. Here immunoSEQ multiplex PCR was the method, and the copy in TCRdb shows in-frame clones only, minus some. The sample shows around 290,000 clones, 88% of them seen only once. This TCR was sampled from a woman aged 60 to 75 in a cohort exposed to, infected with or recovered from COVID-19 (not recorded which). Sequenced: PBMCs or T cells enriched from blood (not recorded which). The chain couples TRBV21-1 to TRBJ1-5. TRBV21-1 is listed as a pseudogene. In nucleotides, the CDR3 is TGTGCCAGCAGCAAGGTGAATTACGGGTACAATCAGCCCCAGCATTTT. Its protein is CASSKVNYGYNQPQHF.